This entry lists 5 T cell receptor beta chains sequenced from one sample in a study of blood T cell repertoires in COVID-19. The assay was immunoSEQ multiplex PCR, and TCRdb's table has in-frame clones only and misses some. Counted here are roughly 160,000 clones, approximately 86% occurring once; the ten biggest clones make up about 2.6%. The sequenced sample consisted of peripheral blood. These receptors were obtained from a woman older than 75 with COVID-19, enrolled during active disease.

The rearrangement links TRBV6-5 to TRBJ1-1; tentatively, D is TRBD1 (6 bases). The CDR3 loop spans 11 amino acids. Germline values: CDR1 MNHEY, CDR2 SVGAGI. The CDR3 region is CATGLGTEAFF. In nucleotides, the CDR3 is TGTGCGACAGGTCTGGGTACTGAAGCTTTCTTT.

V and J are TRBV3-1 (or the pseudogene TRBV3-2) and TRBJ2-5; 9 bases are shared with TRBD2. Germline CDR1 is LGHDT and CDR2 is YNNKEL (reference sequence). Trimming took 0 bases from V and 5 from J; bases not matched to a gene: 7. The CDR3 length is 16 residues. Here the CDR3 reads CASSQDSSGSGETQYF. The CDR3 DNA follows: TGTGCCAGCAGCCAAGATAGTAGCGGGAGCGGTGAGACCCAGTACTTC.

CDR3 in DNA: TGTGCCAGCAGCCAAGAGGACAGATTAATGAACTACGAGCAGTACTTC. Translation gives CASSQEDRLMNYEQYF. V is TRBV4-2 and J is TRBJ2-7, with a tentative D call TRBD1 (6 bases). The ends were cut back, 0 bases at V and 3 bases at J, with 15 bases in the middle. The CDR3 loop spans 16 amino acids. Germline V lookup: CDR1 LGHNA, CDR2 YNFKEQ.

In its sample, this clone was seen a few times. The V and J genes are TRBV27 and TRBJ2-7, with D perhaps matching TRBD1 (5 bases). V was pared by 4 bases and J by 2 bases, with 12 bases between. This CDR3 comprises 14 residues. Germline CDR1 MNHEY, CDR2 SMNVEV (reference sequence). The CDR3 region is CASSSPPGTYEQYF. CDR3 sequence (DNA): TGTGCCAGCAGTTCCCCCCCAGGGACCTACGAGCAGTACTTC.

V usage is TRBV12-3 or TRBV12-4 and J usage is TRBJ1-2; no clear D. CDR3 length: 13 residues. V dropped 3 bases and J dropped 7 bases, with 12 bases sitting between them. Written as DNA, the CDR3 is TGTGCCAGCAGTTTCGAGGGTAAATCTGGCTACACCTTC. Translation gives CASSFEGKSGYTF.